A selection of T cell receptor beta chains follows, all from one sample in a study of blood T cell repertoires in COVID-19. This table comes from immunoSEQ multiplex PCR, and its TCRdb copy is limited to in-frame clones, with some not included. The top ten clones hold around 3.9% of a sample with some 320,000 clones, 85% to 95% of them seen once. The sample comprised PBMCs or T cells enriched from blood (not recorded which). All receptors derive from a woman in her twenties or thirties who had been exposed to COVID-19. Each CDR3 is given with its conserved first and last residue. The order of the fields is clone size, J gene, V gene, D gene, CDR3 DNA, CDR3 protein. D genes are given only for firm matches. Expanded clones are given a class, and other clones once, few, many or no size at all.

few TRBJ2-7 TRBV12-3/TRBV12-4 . TGTGCCAGCAGTCCATGGGGGGTCCACGAGCAGTACTTC CASSPWGVHEQYF
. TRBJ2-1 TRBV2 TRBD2 TGTGCCAGCAGGAGAAGGTTACTAGCGGGGGGAAACAATGAGCAGTTCTTC CASRRRLLAGGNNEQFF
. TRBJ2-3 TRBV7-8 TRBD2 TGTGCCAGCAGCACCACCGGGACTAGGTACCGAGGTGTAGATACGCAGTATTTT CASSTTGTRYRGVDTQYF
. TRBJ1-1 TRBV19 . TGTGCCAGTAGTCAACGGACAGCGGCGGAAACTGAAGCTTTCTTT CASSQRTAAETEAFF
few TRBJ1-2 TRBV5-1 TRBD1 TGCGCCAGCAGCTTGGAGAGGACAGGGGCGAACTATGGCTACACCTTC CASSLERTGANYGYTF
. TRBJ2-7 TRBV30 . TGTGCCTGGAGAACAGAATACGAGCAGTACTTC CAWRTEYEQYF
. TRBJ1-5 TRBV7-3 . TGTGCCAGCAGCTTAACGGCGGCAGAGGCCCAGCATTTT CASSLTAAEAQHF
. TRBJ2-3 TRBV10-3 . TGTGCCATCGGGGACTTTTACACAGATACGCAGTATTTT CAIGDFYTDTQYF
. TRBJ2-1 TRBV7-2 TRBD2 TGTGCCAGCAGTCTAGCGGGGGCGAATGAGCAGTTCTTC CASSLAGANEQFF
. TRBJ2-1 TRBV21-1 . TGTGCCAGCGGACTAGCGGTCCCAAGGGGTGAGCAGTTCTTC CASGLAVPRGEQFF
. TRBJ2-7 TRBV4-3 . TGCGCCAGCAGCCAAGATGACCTAGGCAGTTCCTACGAGCAGTACTTC CASSQDDLGSSYEQYF
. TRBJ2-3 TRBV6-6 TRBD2 TGTGCCAGCAGCCGGACTAGCGGTTTCACAGATACGCAGTATTTT CASSRTSGFTDTQYF
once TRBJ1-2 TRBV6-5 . TGTGCCAGCAGTTACACCACCGACAGAGACTATGGCTACACCTTC CASSYTTDRDYGYTF
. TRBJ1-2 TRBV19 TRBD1 TGTGCCAGTAGTATTCTGGGACAGGGGGTGACCTCCTATGGCTACACCTTC CASSILGQGVTSYGYTF
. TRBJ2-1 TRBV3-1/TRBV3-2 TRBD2 TGTGCCAGCAGCCAGATTAGCGGGGGCTCCTACAATGAGCAGTTCTTC CASSQISGGSYNEQFF
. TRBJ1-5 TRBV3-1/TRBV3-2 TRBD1 TGTGCCAGCAGCAAGACAGGGTTGGAACAGCCCCAGCATTTT CASSKTGLEQPQHF
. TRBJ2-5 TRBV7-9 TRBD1 TGTGCCAGCAGCCCCGACAGGGGGCAAGAGACCCAGTACTTC CASSPDRGQETQYF
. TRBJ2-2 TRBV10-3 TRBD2 TGTGCCATCAGTCGGGGGGTCACCGGGGAGCTGTTTTTT CAISRGVTGELFF
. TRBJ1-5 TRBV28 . TGTGCCAGCAGTTCGGACCGAGGGCAGCCCCAGCATTTT CASSSDRGQPQHF
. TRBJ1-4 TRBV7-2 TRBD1 TGTGCCAGCAGCCCGGGACAGGGGGACCATAATGAAAAACTGTTTTTT CASSPGQGDHNEKLFF
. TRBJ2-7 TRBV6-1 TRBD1 TGTGCCAGCAGTGAAATCTGGGACAGGGCTTACTTC CASSEIWDRAYF
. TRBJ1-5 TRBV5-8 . TGTGCCAGCAGCTCCTTGGGACACAATCAGCCCCAGCATTTT CASSSLGHNQPQHF
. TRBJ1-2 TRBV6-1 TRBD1 TGTGCCAGCAGTGGGGACAGGGCGGGCGCTAACTATGGCTACACCTTC CASSGDRAGANYGYTF
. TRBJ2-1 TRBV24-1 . TGTGCCACCAGTGGTAGCGTCGGAAGCTCCTACAATGAGCAGTTCTTC CATSGSVGSSYNEQFF
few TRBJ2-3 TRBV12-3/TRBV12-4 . TGTGCCAGCAGCCCTCAGAGCGCAGATACGCAGTATTTT CASSPQSADTQYF
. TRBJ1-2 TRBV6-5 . TGTGCCAGCACCAACGAGGGAATGGGCTATGGCTACACCTTC CASTNEGMGYGYTF
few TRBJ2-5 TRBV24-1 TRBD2 TGTGCCACCAGTGTTAGCGGGGGATCCGGCACCCAGTACTTC CATSVSGGSGTQYF
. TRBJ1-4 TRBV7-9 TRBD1 TGTGCCAGCAGCTTACGGACAGGGGGTGGAGAAAAACTGTTTTTT CASSLRTGGGEKLFF
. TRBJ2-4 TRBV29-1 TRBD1 TGCAGCGTTGGAGGACAGGGAGATAGCATTCAGTACTTC CSVGGQGDSIQYF
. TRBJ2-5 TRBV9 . TGTGCCAGCAGCGTAGAAGGGAGAGAGACCCAGTACTTC CASSVEGRETQYF
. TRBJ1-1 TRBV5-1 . TGCGCCAGCAGCTTGGGCTATTACACTGAAGCTTTCTTT CASSLGYYTEAFF
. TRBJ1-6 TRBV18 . TGTGCCAGCTCACGGGGCGATTATTCACCCCTCCACTTT CASSRGDYSPLHF
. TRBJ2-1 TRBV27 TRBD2 TGTGCCAGCAGTTCCCGGACTAGCGGGGGGGCCACCAATGAGCAGTTCTTC CASSSRTSGGATNEQFF
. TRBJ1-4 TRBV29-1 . TGCAGCGTTGTGATGGTAGGAGGAATCGCAGGCAGCGAAAAACTGTTTTTT CSVVMVGGIAGSEKLFF
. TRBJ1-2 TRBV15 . TGTGCCACCAGCAGAGTGGGAGGCGATGGCTACACCTTC CATSRVGGDGYTF
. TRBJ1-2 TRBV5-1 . TGCGCCAGCAGCTTGGATAGCCCTAACTATGGCTACACCTTC CASSLDSPNYGYTF
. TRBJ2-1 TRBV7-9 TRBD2 TGTGCCAGCAGCTCCGGGACTAGCGGGGGGCATTACTACAATGAGCAGTTCTTC CASSSGTSGGHYYNEQFF
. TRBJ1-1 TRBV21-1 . TGTGCCAGCAGCAATACTCCGGGACAGGTCCTGAACACTGAAGCTTTCTTT CASSNTPGQVLNTEAFF
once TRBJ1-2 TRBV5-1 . TGCGCCAGCAGCCCTACAGGAGAGGACTATGGCTACACCTTC CASSPTGEDYGYTF
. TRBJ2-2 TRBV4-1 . TGCGCCAGCAGCCAAGACCTCACCGGGGAGCTGTTTTTT CASSQDLTGELFF
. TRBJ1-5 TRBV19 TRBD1 TGTGCCAGTAGCTTAGACAGGGGTCAGCCCCAGCATTTT CASSLDRGQPQHF
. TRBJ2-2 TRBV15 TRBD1 TGTGCCACCAGCAGAATCGACAGGGATAACACCGGGGAGCTGTTTTTT CATSRIDRDNTGELFF
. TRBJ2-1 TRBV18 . TGTGCCAGCTCACCACCGAACAAACAGCCCCGGAATGAGCAGTTCTTC CASSPPNKQPRNEQFF
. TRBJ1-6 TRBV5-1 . TGCGCCAGCAGTATCAGCGATAATTCACCCCTCCACTTT CASSISDNSPLHF
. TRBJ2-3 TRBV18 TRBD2 TGTGCCAGCTCACCACCGGGGGGGGGACGCACAGATACGCAGTATTTT CASSPPGGGRTDTQYF
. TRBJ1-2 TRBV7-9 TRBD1 TGTGCCAGCAGCTTAGGCAGAGACAGGGCCACTAACTATGGCTACACCTTC CASSLGRDRATNYGYTF
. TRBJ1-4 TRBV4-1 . TGCGCCAGCAGCCTAACTAGCAGGGTAAAAGAAAAACTGTTTTTT CASSLTSRVKEKLFF
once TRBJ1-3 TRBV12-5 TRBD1 TGTGCTAGTGGTTTGGTACTTTCTCGGACAGGGGGCCCTGGGGGAAACACCATATATTTT CASGLVLSRTGGPGGNTIYF